This T cell receptor beta chain was captured by sequencing in a study of technical replicates of blood from a handful of donors (TCRdb year 2017). From its cysteine to its phenylalanine, the CDR3 spans 15 amino acids. This entry keeps only the CDR3 DNA: 45 bases, framed from base 1. Per the germline V gene (reference sequence), SGHNT is the CDR1 and YYREEE is the CDR2. Trimming removed 4 bases from V and 11 bases from J, leaving 24 bases between the germline ends. The library came from the immunoSEQ multiplex PCR assay. Drawn from immuneACCESS, this table holds only the in-frame rearrangements with V and J called that TCRdb kept. Clones are partly lost; checked studies trace under half to an unresolved V gene and leave the rest unexplained. Within this sample are about 90,000 clones, with under 95% of them counted one time only. The top ten clones comprise approximately 0.3% of the sample. This clone was found once. Its specific antigen is unknown. No qualities accompany the bases; no much larger clone lies one base away.

The receptor chain draws on TRBV5-4 and TRBJ1-1, with TRBD1 tentatively as D gene (5 bases match). Sequenced input: T cells isolated from PBMCs. This receptor was obtained from a human donor in good health. At the DNA level, the sequence is TGTGCCAGCAGCCCGGCGGGGGGAAGTGGGTCTAGGGCTTTCTTT. The resulting protein is CASSPAGGSGSRAFF.